A selection of T cell receptor beta chains follows, all from one sample in a study of shared clonotypes between healthy human individuals. Assay: immunoSEQ multiplex PCR; the TCRdb copy retains only in-frame clones and omits some. The sample has more than 500,000 clones, 90% to 97% seen once; the top ten hold 0.05% to 0.08%. Specimen: naive CD4+ T cells sorted from blood. These receptors were taken from a woman in her 30s in good health. Both conserved end residues are part of each CDR3. The order of the fields is J gene, D gene, V gene, clone size, CDR3 protein, CDR3 DNA. D genes are given only for firm matches. Clone size appears in some rows only: once, few, many, or a class for an expanded clone.

j_call: TRBJ1-2; d_call: -; v_call: TRBV28; clone_size: -; cdr3_aa: CASSFSDYGYTF; cdr3_nt: TGTGCCAGCAGTTTTTCAGACTATGGCTACACCTTC
j_call: TRBJ2-1; d_call: -; v_call: TRBV30; clone_size: -; cdr3_aa: CAWSVWGFGQFF; cdr3_nt: TGTGCCTGGAGTGTGTGGGGCTTTGGGCAGTTCTTC
j_call: TRBJ2-5; d_call: -; v_call: TRBV2; clone_size: once; cdr3_aa: CASSRGTQYF; cdr3_nt: TGTGCCAGCAGTCGCGGGACCCAGTACTTC
j_call: TRBJ2-3; d_call: -; v_call: TRBV11-2; clone_size: -; cdr3_aa: CASSLFLAGTDTQYF; cdr3_nt: TGTGCCAGCAGCTTATTCCTGGCAGGGACAGATACGCAGTATTTT
j_call: TRBJ1-2; d_call: -; v_call: TRBV10-3; clone_size: once; cdr3_aa: CAISEVGTIYGYTF; cdr3_nt: TGTGCCATCAGTGAGGTAGGGACAATCTATGGCTACACCTTC
j_call: TRBJ2-7; d_call: -; v_call: TRBV6-1; clone_size: -; cdr3_aa: CASSEEANWDVPYEQYF; cdr3_nt: TGTGCCAGCAGTGAAGAAGCGAACTGGGACGTTCCCTACGAGCAGTACTTC
j_call: TRBJ1-1; d_call: TRBD1; v_call: TRBV18; clone_size: -; cdr3_aa: CASSPFTGDRNTEAFF; cdr3_nt: TGTGCCAGCTCACCATTCACAGGGGATAGGAACACTGAAGCTTTCTTT
j_call: TRBJ1-4; d_call: -; v_call: TRBV6-5; clone_size: -; cdr3_aa: CASSYDRVGEKLFF; cdr3_nt: TGTGCCAGCAGTTACGACAGAGTGGGTGAAAAACTGTTTTTT
j_call: TRBJ2-7; d_call: TRBD2; v_call: TRBV6-5; clone_size: -; cdr3_aa: CASSSGLAGKGEQYF; cdr3_nt: TGTGCCAGCAGTTCGGGACTAGCGGGAAAGGGCGAGCAGTACTTC
j_call: TRBJ2-2; d_call: TRBD1; v_call: TRBV7-8; clone_size: once; cdr3_aa: CASSLLTGGGTGELFF; cdr3_nt: TGTGCCAGCAGCCTCCTGACAGGGGGAGGCACCGGGGAGCTGTTTTTT
j_call: TRBJ2-2; d_call: TRBD1; v_call: TRBV5-1; clone_size: -; cdr3_aa: CASSLGQEDTGELFF; cdr3_nt: TGCGCCAGCAGCCTGGGACAGGAGGACACCGGGGAGCTGTTTTTT
j_call: TRBJ2-1; d_call: -; v_call: TRBV30; clone_size: -; cdr3_aa: CAWSIYNEQFF; cdr3_nt: TGTGCCTGGAGTATCTACAATGAGCAGTTCTTC
j_call: TRBJ2-7; d_call: -; v_call: TRBV5-1; clone_size: -; cdr3_aa: CASSLEGSFYEQYF; cdr3_nt: TGCGCCAGCAGCTTGGAAGGGAGTTTCTACGAGCAGTACTTC
j_call: TRBJ2-2; d_call: TRBD2; v_call: TRBV6-5; clone_size: -; cdr3_aa: CASSYSGGRGIGELFF; cdr3_nt: TGTGCCAGCAGTTACTCCGGCGGGAGAGGGATCGGGGAGCTGTTTTTT
j_call: TRBJ2-3; d_call: -; v_call: TRBV6-1; clone_size: -; cdr3_aa: CASSGSGLPWSTDTQYF; cdr3_nt: TGTGCCAGCAGTGGTAGCGGACTCCCTTGGAGCACAGATACGCAGTATTTT
j_call: TRBJ2-1; d_call: TRBD2; v_call: TRBV4-1; clone_size: -; cdr3_aa: CASSQAGGSYNEQFF; cdr3_nt: TGCGCCAGCAGCCAAGCGGGAGGGAGCTACAATGAGCAGTTCTTC
j_call: TRBJ2-1; d_call: -; v_call: TRBV7-3; clone_size: -; cdr3_aa: CASSLYNRGLTYNEQFF; cdr3_nt: TGTGCCAGCAGCTTATACAACCGGGGCCTAACCTACAATGAGCAGTTCTTC
j_call: TRBJ2-7; d_call: TRBD1; v_call: TRBV27; clone_size: -; cdr3_aa: CASRPTGVYEQYF; cdr3_nt: TGTGCCAGCAGGCCTACAGGGGTCTACGAGCAGTACTTC
j_call: TRBJ2-7; d_call: TRBD2; v_call: TRBV5-1; clone_size: -; cdr3_aa: CASAIRREAVEQYF; cdr3_nt: TGCGCCAGCGCAATTCGGCGGGAGGCCGTCGAGCAGTACTTC
j_call: TRBJ2-2; d_call: -; v_call: TRBV7-9; clone_size: -; cdr3_aa: CASSQDTGELFF; cdr3_nt: TGTGCCAGCAGCCAGGACACCGGGGAGCTGTTTTTT
j_call: TRBJ1-3; d_call: -; v_call: TRBV6-6; clone_size: -; cdr3_aa: CATLGVSGNTIYF; cdr3_nt: TGTGCCACCTTAGGGGTCTCTGGAAACACCATATATTTT
j_call: TRBJ2-1; d_call: -; v_call: TRBV19; clone_size: -; cdr3_aa: CASSGLWRRQFF; cdr3_nt: TGTGCCAGTAGTGGGCTTTGGCGGAGGCAGTTCTTC
j_call: TRBJ1-1; d_call: -; v_call: TRBV27; clone_size: -; cdr3_aa: CASSLSPGQDAFF; cdr3_nt: TGTGCCAGCAGTTTATCCCCAGGGCAGGATGCTTTCTTT
j_call: TRBJ2-5; d_call: -; v_call: TRBV27; clone_size: -; cdr3_aa: CASSLLGAGETQYF; cdr3_nt: TGTGCCAGCAGTTTACTGGGGGCAGGAGAGACCCAGTACTTC
j_call: TRBJ2-5; d_call: -; v_call: TRBV5-1; clone_size: -; cdr3_aa: CASSLGRHPQETQYF; cdr3_nt: TGCGCCAGCAGCTTGGGCAGACATCCCCAAGAGACCCAGTACTTC
j_call: TRBJ1-6; d_call: -; v_call: TRBV9; clone_size: -; cdr3_aa: CASSVGPLGQGNSPLHF; cdr3_nt: TGTGCCAGCAGCGTAGGACCTCTGGGGCAGGGTAATTCACCCCTCCACTTT
j_call: TRBJ1-1; d_call: -; v_call: TRBV9; clone_size: -; cdr3_aa: CASSVGVTTEAFF; cdr3_nt: TGTGCCAGCAGCGTAGGAGTTACCACTGAAGCTTTCTTT
j_call: TRBJ1-2; d_call: -; v_call: TRBV10-3; clone_size: -; cdr3_aa: CAISEKANYGYTF; cdr3_nt: TGTGCCATCAGTGAGAAGGCCAACTATGGCTACACCTTC
j_call: TRBJ2-1; d_call: TRBD2; v_call: TRBV25-1; clone_size: -; cdr3_aa: CASTKTGTTDNEQFF; cdr3_nt: TGTGCCAGCACTAAAACCGGGACTACCGACAATGAGCAGTTCTTC
j_call: TRBJ1-5; d_call: TRBD1; v_call: TRBV19; clone_size: -; cdr3_aa: CASSIGQGGRSNQPQHF; cdr3_nt: TGTGCCAGTAGTATAGGACAGGGGGGAAGAAGCAATCAGCCCCAGCATTTT
j_call: TRBJ2-7; d_call: -; v_call: TRBV20-1; clone_size: -; cdr3_aa: CSVSEKYEQYF; cdr3_nt: TGCAGTGTCTCGGAGAAATACGAGCAGTACTTC
j_call: TRBJ2-3; d_call: -; v_call: TRBV7-2; clone_size: -; cdr3_aa: CASSFSRRDTQYF; cdr3_nt: TGTGCCAGCAGCTTCTCCCGGCGGGATACGCAGTATTTT
j_call: TRBJ2-7; d_call: -; v_call: TRBV27; clone_size: -; cdr3_aa: CASSFGLLGEQYF; cdr3_nt: TGTGCCAGCAGTTTCGGACTCCTGGGGGAGCAGTACTTC
j_call: TRBJ2-7; d_call: -; v_call: TRBV5-1; clone_size: -; cdr3_aa: CASSSRVGGGVHEQYF; cdr3_nt: TGCGCCAGCAGCTCCCGGGTGGGGGGTGGCGTCCACGAGCAGTACTTC
j_call: TRBJ2-7; d_call: -; v_call: TRBV6-6; clone_size: -; cdr3_aa: CASSYSFSGAAYEQYF; cdr3_nt: TGTGCCAGCAGTTACTCGTTCTCGGGGGCGGCCTACGAGCAGTACTTC
j_call: TRBJ1-4; d_call: TRBD1; v_call: TRBV30; clone_size: -; cdr3_aa: CAWSVPYRGATNEKLFF; cdr3_nt: TGTGCCTGGAGTGTACCATACAGGGGCGCAACTAATGAAAAACTGTTTTTT
j_call: TRBJ2-1; d_call: TRBD2; v_call: TRBV11-2; clone_size: -; cdr3_aa: CASSLMKAGGSSYNEQFF; cdr3_nt: TGTGCCAGCAGCTTAATGAAGGCGGGAGGCTCCTCCTACAATGAGCAGTTCTTC
j_call: TRBJ2-2; d_call: -; v_call: TRBV7-3; clone_size: -; cdr3_aa: CASSLGSGPSTGELFF; cdr3_nt: TGTGCCAGCAGTCTGGGGTCGGGGCCGAGCACCGGGGAGCTGTTTTTT
j_call: TRBJ1-5; d_call: -; v_call: TRBV4-1; clone_size: -; cdr3_aa: CASSQVGGRRNQPQHF; cdr3_nt: TGCGCCAGCAGCCAAGTCGGAGGGAGGCGCAATCAGCCCCAGCATTTT
j_call: TRBJ2-1; d_call: -; v_call: TRBV28; clone_size: -; cdr3_aa: CASSLLAPRGNEQFF; cdr3_nt: TGTGCCAGCAGTTTATTGGCACCCCGCGGCAATGAGCAGTTCTTC
j_call: TRBJ2-5; d_call: -; v_call: TRBV28; clone_size: -; cdr3_aa: CASRDQQDRETQYF; cdr3_nt: TGTGCCAGCAGGGATCAACAGGATCGAGAGACCCAGTACTTC
j_call: TRBJ2-7; d_call: -; v_call: TRBV19; clone_size: once; cdr3_aa: CASSIGGVSYEQYF; cdr3_nt: TGTGCCAGTAGTATCGGCGGGGTCTCCTACGAGCAGTACTTC
j_call: TRBJ1-5; d_call: -; v_call: TRBV15; clone_size: -; cdr3_aa: CATSRDEGSRLYSNQPQHF; cdr3_nt: TGTGCCACCAGCAGAGATGAGGGCAGTCGACTCTATAGCAATCAGCCCCAGCATTTT
j_call: TRBJ2-5; d_call: TRBD2; v_call: TRBV19; clone_size: -; cdr3_aa: CASRSGRAGETQYF; cdr3_nt: TGTGCCAGTAGGAGCGGGAGGGCCGGAGAGACCCAGTACTTC
j_call: TRBJ2-5; d_call: -; v_call: TRBV7-3; clone_size: -; cdr3_aa: CASSLMATQETQYF; cdr3_nt: TGTGCCAGCAGCTTAATGGCTACCCAAGAGACCCAGTACTTC
j_call: TRBJ2-1; d_call: -; v_call: TRBV19; clone_size: -; cdr3_aa: CASISRNNEQFF; cdr3_nt: TGTGCCAGTATTTCTAGGAACAATGAGCAGTTCTTC
j_call: TRBJ2-5; d_call: -; v_call: TRBV28; clone_size: -; cdr3_aa: CASSGALGAERGETQYF; cdr3_nt: TGTGCCAGCAGTGGTGCACTGGGAGCAGAAAGGGGGGAGACCCAGTACTTC